The source of this T cell receptor beta chain is a study of T cell repertoires in cytomegalovirus infection. TCRdb ran MiXCR on the reads and lists one entry per CDR3 protein. The data contain approximately 990,000 distinct CDR3 sequences, 30% to 40% of them singletons. This clonotype was recorded a few times. Its specificity is not known. The V end lost 5 bases, the J end lost 8 bases, and 13 bases lay between the germline ends. This CDR3 contains 14 residues. CDR1 is MNHEY and CDR2 is SMNVEV in the germline V gene (reference sequence). This rearrangement joins TRBV27 to TRBJ1-6, with D perhaps TRBD1 (6 bases). Sequences were derived from cultured CD8+ T cells from PBMCs, sampled from culture after CMV antigen stimulation. The receptor was isolated from a human donor in good health (CMV status not recorded). Some clones in this sample may be carry-over from other donors' samples. The CDR3 DNA reads TGTGCCAGCAGTCCTTGGGACAAGTATTCACCCCTCCACTTT. Residues: CASSPWDKYSPLHF.